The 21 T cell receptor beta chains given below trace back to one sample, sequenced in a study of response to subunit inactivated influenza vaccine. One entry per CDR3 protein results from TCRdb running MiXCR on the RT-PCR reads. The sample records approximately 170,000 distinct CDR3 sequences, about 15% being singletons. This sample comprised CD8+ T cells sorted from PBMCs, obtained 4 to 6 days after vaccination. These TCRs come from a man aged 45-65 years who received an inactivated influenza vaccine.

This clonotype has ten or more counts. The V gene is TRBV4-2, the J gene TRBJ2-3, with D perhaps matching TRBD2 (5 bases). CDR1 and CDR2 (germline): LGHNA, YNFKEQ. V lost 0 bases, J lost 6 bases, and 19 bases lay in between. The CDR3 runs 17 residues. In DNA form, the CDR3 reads TGTGCCAGCAGCCAAGATGTTGAGGCGGGTCCGCGGGATACGCAGTATTTT. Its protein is CASSQDVEAGPRDTQYF.

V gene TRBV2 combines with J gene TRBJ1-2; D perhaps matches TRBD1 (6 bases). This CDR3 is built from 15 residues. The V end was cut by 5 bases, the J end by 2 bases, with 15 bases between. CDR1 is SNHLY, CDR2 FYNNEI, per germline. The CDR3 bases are TGTGCCAGCAGTACCTGGGACACCGAAAACTATGGCTACACCTTC. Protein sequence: CASSTWDTENYGYTF.

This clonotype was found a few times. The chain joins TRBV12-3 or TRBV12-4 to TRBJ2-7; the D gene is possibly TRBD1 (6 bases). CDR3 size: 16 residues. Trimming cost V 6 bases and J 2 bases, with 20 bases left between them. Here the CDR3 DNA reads TGTGCCAGCAGACCCTCCCCGGACAGACCCACCTACGAGCAGTACTTC. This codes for CASRPSPDRPTYEQYF.

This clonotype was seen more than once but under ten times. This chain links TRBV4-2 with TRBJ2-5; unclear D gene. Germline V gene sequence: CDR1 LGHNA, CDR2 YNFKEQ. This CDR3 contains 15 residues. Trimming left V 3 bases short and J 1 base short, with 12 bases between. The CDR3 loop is CASSHWLGSQETQYF. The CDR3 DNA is TGTGCCAGCAGCCATTGGTTGGGAAGCCAAGAGACCCAGTACTTC.

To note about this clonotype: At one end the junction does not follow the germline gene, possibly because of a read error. The CDR3 loop reads CSVSTGVSNEQYF. CDR3 DNA: TGCAGCGTGTCAACAGGGGTCTCCAACGAGCAGTACTTC. The V and J genes are TRBV29-1 and TRBJ2-7; TRBD1 matches at 7 bases. The CDR3 runs to 13 residues. Germline V gene sequence: CDR1 SQVTM, CDR2 ANQGSEA.

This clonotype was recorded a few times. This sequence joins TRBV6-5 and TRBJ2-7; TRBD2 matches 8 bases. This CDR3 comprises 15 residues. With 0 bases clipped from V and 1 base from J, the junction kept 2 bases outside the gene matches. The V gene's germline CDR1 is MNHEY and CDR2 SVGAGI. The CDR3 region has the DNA TGTGCCAGCAGTTACTCCGGGACTAGATCCTACGAGCAGTACTTC. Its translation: CASSYSGTRSYEQYF.

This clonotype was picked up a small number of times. DNA of the CDR3: TGTGCCAGCAGTTACTCGGGGACAGGGAAGCCTGAGCAGTTCTTC. Its translation is CASSYSGTGKPEQFF. This chain uses TRBV6-5 with TRBJ2-1, with 9 bases matching TRBD1. Unmatched junction bases numbered 6, after V lost 0 bases and J lost 9 bases. The CDR3 length is 15 residues. Looked up from germline, CDR1 is MNHEY and CDR2 is SVGAGI.

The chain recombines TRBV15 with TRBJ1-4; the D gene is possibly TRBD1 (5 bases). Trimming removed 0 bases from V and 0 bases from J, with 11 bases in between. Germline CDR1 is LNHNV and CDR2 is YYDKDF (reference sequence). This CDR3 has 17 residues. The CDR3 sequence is CATSRESMGATNEKLFF. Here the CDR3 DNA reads TGTGCCACCAGCAGAGAGAGTATGGGGGCAACTAATGAAAAACTGTTTTTT.

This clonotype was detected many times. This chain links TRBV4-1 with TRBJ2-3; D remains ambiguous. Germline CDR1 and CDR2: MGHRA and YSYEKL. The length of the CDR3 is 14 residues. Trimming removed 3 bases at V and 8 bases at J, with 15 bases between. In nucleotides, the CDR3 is TGCGCCAGCAGCCACACATTATTCGGGTCTACGCAGTATTTT. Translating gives CASSHTLFGSTQYF.

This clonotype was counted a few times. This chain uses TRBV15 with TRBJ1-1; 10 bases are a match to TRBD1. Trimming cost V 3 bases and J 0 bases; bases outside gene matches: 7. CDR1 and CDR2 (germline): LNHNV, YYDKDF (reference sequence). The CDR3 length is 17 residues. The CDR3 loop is CATSSGTGAPLNTEAFF. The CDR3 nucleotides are TGTGCCACCAGCAGTGGGACAGGGGCGCCCTTGAACACTGAAGCTTTCTTT. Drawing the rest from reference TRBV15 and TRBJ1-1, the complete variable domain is DAMVIQNPRYQVTQFGKPVTLSCSQTLNHNVMYWYQQKSSQAPKLLFHYYDKDFNNEADTPDNFQSRRPNTSFCFLDIRSPGLGDTAMYLCATSSGTGAPLNTEAFFGQGTRLTVV.

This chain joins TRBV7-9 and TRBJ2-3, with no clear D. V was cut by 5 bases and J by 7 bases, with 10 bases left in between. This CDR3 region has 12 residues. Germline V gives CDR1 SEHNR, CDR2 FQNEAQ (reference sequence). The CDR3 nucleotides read TGTGCCAGCAGCACCGCTTCAAATACGCAGTATTTT. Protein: CASSTASNTQYF.

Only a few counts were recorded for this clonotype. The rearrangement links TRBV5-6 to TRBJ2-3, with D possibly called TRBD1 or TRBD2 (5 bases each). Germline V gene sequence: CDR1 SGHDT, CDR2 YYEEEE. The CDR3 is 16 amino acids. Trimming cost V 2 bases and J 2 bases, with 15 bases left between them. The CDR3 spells CASSFGTGITTDTQYF. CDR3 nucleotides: TGTGCCAGCAGCTTCGGGACGGGGATAACCACAGATACGCAGTATTTT.

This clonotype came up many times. CDR3 sequence (DNA): TGCGCCAGCAGCCAAAAAACAGGAAACACTGAAGCTTTCTTT. Its protein product is CASSQKTGNTEAFF. The J gene is TRBJ1-1, the V gene TRBV4-3, with D possibly TRBD1 on 5 matching bases. Per the germline V gene, CDR1 is LGHNA and CDR2 is YSLEER. CDR3 length equals 14 residues. Trimming took 2 bases from V and 2 from J, leaving 9 bases between them.

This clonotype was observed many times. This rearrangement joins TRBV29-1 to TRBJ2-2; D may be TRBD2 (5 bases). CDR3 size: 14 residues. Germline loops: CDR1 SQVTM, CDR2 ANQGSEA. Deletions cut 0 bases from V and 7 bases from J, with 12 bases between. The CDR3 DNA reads TGCAGCGTTGAAGATCGGCTAGCCGTCGGGGAGCTGTTTTTT. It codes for CSVEDRLAVGELFF.

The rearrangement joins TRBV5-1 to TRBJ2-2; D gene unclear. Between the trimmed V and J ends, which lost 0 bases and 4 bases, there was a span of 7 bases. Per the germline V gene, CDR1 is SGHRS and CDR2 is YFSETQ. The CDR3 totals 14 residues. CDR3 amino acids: CASSLAPFTGELFF. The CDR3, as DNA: TGCGCCAGCAGCTTGGCCCCTTTCACCGGGGAGCTGTTTTTT.

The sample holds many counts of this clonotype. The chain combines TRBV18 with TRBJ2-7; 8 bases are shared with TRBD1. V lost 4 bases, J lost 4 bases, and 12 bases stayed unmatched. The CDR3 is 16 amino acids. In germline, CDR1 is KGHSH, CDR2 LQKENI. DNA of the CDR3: TGTGCCAGCTCACTGGGTCGAGGACAGGGAGCTTACGAGCAGTACTTC. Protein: CASSLGRGQGAYEQYF.

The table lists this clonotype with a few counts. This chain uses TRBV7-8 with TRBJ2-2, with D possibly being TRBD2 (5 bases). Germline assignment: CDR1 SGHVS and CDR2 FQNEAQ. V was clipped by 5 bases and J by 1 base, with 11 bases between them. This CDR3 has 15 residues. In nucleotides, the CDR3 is TGTGCCAGCAGCGTACGAGGGAGGAACACCGGGGAGCTGTTTTTT. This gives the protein CASSVRGRNTGELFF.

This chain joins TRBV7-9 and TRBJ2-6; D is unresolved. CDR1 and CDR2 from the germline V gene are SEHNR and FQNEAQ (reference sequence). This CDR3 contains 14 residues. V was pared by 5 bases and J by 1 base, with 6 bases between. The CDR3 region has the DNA TGTGCCAGCAGCCCCATTTCTGGGGCCAACGTCCTGACTTTC. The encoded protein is CASSPISGANVLTF.

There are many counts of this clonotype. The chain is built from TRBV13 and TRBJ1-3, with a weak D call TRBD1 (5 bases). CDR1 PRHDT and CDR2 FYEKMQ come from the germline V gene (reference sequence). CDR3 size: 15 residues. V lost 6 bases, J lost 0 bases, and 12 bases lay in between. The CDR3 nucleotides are TGTGCCAGCAGGCCGGGACCCATCTCTGGAAACACCATATATTTT. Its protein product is CASRPGPISGNTIYF.

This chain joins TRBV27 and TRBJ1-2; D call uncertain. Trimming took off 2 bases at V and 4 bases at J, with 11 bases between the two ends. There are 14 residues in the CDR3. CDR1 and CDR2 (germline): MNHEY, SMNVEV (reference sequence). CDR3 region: CASSLIYSGYGYTF. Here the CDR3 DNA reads TGTGCCAGCAGTTTAATTTATTCGGGCTATGGCTACACCTTC.

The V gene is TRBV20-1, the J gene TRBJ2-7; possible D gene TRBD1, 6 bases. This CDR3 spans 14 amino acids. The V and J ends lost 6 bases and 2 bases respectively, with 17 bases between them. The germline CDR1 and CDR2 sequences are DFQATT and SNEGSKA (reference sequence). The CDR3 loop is CSATTGTPTYEQYF. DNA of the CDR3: TGCAGTGCCACGACCGGGACACCAACCTACGAGCAGTACTTC.